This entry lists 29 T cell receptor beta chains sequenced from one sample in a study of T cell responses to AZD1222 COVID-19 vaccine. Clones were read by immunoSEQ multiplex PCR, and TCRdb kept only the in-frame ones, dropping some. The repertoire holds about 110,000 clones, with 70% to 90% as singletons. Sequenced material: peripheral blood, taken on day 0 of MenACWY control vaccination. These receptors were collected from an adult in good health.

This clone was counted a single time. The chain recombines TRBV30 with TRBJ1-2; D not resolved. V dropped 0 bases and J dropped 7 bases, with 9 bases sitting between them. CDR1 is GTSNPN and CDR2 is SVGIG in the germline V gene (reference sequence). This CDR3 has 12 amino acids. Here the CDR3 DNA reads TGTGCCTGGAGTGTATCCGGGTTTGGCTACACCTTC. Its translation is CAWSVSGFGYTF.

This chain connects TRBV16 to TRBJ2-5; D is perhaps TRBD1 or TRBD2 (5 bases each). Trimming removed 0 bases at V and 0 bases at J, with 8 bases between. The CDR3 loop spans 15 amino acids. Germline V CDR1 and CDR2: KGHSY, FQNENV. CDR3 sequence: CASSQSGEYQETQYF. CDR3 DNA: TGTGCCAGCAGCCAATCGGGGGAGTACCAAGAGACCCAGTACTTC.

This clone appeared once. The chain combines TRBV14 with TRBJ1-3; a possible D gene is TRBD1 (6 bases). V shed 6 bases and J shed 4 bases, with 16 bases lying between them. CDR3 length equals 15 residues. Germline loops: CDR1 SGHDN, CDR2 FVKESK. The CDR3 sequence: CASSAGQRRGNTIYF. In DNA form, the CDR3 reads TGTGCCAGCAGTGCCGGACAGAGGCGGGGAAACACCATATATTTT.

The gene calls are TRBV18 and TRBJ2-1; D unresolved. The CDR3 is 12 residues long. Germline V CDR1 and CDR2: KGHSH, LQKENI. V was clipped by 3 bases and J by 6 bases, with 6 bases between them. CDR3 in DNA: TGTGCCAGCTCACCTCGACCCAATGAGCAGTTCTTC. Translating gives CASSPRPNEQFF.

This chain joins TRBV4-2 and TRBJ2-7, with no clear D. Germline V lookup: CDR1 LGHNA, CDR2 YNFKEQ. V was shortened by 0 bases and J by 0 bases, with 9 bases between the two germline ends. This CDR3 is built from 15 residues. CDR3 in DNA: TGTGCCAGCAGCCAAGAAGGATCCAGCTCCTACGAGCAGTACTTC. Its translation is CASSQEGSSSYEQYF.

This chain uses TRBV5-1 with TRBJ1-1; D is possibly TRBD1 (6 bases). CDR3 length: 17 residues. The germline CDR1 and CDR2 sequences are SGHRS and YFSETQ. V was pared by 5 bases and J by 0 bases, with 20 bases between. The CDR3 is CASRFRSGQTMNTEAFF. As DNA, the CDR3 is TGCGCCAGCAGATTCCGTTCCGGACAGACCATGAACACTGAAGCTTTCTTT.

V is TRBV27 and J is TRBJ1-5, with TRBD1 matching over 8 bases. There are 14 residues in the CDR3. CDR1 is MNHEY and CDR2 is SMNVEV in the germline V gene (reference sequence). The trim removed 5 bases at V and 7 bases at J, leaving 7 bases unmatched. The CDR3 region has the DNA TGTGCCAGCAGTCCCTTACCAGGGGGCCAGCCCCAGCATTTT. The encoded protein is CASSPLPGGQPQHF.

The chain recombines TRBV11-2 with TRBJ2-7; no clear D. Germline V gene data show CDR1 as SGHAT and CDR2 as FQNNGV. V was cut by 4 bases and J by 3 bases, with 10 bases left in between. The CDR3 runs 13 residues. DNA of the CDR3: TGTGCCAGCAGCTCATCCACGGGCTACGAGCAGTACTTC. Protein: CASSSSTGYEQYF.

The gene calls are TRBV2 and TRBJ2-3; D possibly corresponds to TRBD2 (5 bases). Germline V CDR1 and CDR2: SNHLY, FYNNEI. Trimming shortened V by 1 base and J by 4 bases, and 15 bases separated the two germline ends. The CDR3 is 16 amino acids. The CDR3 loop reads CASSEGRLPKADTQYF. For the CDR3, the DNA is TGTGCCAGCAGTGAAGGGCGACTACCGAAGGCAGATACGCAGTATTTT.

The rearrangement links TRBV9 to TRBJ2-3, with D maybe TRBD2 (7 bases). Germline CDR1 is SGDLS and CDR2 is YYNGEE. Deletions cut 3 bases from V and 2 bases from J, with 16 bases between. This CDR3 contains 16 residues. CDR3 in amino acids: CASSGPGGGHTDTQYF. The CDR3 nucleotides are TGTGCCAGCAGCGGCCCTGGGGGGGGCCACACAGATACGCAGTATTTT.

CDR3 sequence (DNA): TGCAGCGCAATAAAGGGACAGAGTACTGGCTACACCTTC. This translates into CSAIKGQSTGYTF. The chain couples TRBV29-1 to TRBJ1-2; 7 nucleotides align to TRBD1. The CDR3 extends over 13 amino acids. Germline loops: CDR1 SQVTM, CDR2 ANQGSEA. Losses at the gene ends were 7 bases for V and 7 bases for J; bases not matched to a gene: 12.

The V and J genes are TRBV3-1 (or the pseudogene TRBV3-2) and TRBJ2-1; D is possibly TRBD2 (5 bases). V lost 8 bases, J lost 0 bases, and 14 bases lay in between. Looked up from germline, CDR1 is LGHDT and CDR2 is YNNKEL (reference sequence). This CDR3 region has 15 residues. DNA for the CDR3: TGTGCCAGCGCAGGAGCGGCAAGCTCCTACAATGAGCAGTTCTTC. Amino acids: CASAGAASSYNEQFF.

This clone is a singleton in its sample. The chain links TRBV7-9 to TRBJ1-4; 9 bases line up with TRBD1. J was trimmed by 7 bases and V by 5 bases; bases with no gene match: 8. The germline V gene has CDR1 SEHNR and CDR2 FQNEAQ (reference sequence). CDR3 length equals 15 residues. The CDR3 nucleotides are TGTGCCAGCAGCCCCTGGACAGGGGCTGGTGAAAAACTGTTTTTT. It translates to CASSPWTGAGEKLFF.

In nucleotides, the CDR3 is TGTGCCAGCAGCTTAGGGACAGGCGATAACTATGGCTACACCTTC. Protein sequence: CASSLGTGDNYGYTF. The V and J genes are TRBV5-6 and TRBJ1-2, with 8 bases aligning to TRBD1. CDR1 and CDR2 (germline): SGHDT, YYEEEE. Germline trimming cut 2 bases from V and 1 base from J; bases unmatched to any gene: 4. There are 15 residues in the CDR3.

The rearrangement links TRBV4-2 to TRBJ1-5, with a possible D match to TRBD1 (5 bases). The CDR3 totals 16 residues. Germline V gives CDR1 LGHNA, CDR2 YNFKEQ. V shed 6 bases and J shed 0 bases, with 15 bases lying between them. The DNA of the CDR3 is TGTGCCAGCAGATCCCAAACAGGATCTAGCAATCAGCCCCAGCATTTT. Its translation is CASRSQTGSSNQPQHF.

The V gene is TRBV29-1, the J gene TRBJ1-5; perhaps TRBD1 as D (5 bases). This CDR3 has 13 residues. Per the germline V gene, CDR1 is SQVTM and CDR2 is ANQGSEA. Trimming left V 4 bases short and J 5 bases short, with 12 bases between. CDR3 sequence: CSVARQLDQPQHF. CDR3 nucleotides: TGCAGCGTTGCTCGACAGCTAGATCAGCCCCAGCATTTT.

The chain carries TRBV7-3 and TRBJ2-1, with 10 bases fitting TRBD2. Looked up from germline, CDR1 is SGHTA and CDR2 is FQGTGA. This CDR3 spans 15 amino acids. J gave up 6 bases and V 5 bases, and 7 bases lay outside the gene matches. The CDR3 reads CASSETSGASNEQFF. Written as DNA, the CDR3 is TGTGCCAGCAGCGAAACTAGCGGGGCGTCCAATGAGCAGTTCTTC.

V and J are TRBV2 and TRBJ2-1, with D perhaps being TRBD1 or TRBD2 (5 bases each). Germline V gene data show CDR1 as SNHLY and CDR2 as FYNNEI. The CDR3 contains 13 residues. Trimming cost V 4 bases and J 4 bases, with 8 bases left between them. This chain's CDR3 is CASSGDGYNEQFF. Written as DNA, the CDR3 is TGTGCCAGCAGTGGGGACGGATACAATGAGCAGTTCTTC.

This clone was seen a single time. The CDR3 loop reads CASSRGGGRIDQETQYF. In DNA, the CDR3 is TGTGCCAGCAGCCGGGGTGGGGGGAGAATTGATCAAGAGACCCAGTACTTC. The rearrangement links TRBV3-1 (or the pseudogene TRBV3-2) to TRBJ2-5; D might be TRBD2 (6 bases). The length of the CDR3 is 17 residues. V lost 4 bases to trimming and J lost 2 bases, with 20 bases between them. Germline lookup yields CDR1 LGHDT and CDR2 YNNKEL (reference sequence).

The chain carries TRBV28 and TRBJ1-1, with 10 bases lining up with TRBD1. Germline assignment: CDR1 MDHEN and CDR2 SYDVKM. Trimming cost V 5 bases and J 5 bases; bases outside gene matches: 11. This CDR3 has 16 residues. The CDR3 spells CASSLWTGGENTEAFF. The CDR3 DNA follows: TGTGCCAGCAGTCTTTGGACAGGGGGAGAGAATACTGAAGCTTTCTTT.

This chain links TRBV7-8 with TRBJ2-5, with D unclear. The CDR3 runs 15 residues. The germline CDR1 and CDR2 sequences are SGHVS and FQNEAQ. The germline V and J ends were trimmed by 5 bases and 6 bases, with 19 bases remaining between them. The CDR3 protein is CASSAPRGPIQTQYF. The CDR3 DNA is TGTGCCAGCAGCGCCCCGCGAGGACCTATCCAGACCCAGTACTTC.

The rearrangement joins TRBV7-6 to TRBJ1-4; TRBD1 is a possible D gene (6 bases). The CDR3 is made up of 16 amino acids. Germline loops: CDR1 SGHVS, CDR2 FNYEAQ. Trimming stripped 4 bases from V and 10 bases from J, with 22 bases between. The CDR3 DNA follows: TGTGCCAGCAGCTCCCCGTACAGGGACGCTCTAGGAAAACTGTTTTTT. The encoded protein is CASSSPYRDALGKLFF.

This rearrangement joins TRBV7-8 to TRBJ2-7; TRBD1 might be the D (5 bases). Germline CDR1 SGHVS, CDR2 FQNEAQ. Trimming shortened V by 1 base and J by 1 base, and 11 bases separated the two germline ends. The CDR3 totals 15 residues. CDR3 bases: TGTGCCAGCAGCTTAGGGGGCCAGTTATCCTACGAGCAGTACTTC. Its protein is CASSLGGQLSYEQYF.

The CDR3, as DNA: TGTGCCAGCAGTTCCCCGGGGGCAGACAGGGGCTCAGAGCAGTACTTC. Its translation is CASSSPGADRGSEQYF. The V gene is TRBV27, the J gene TRBJ2-7, with TRBD1 matching over 8 bases. The germline gives CDR1 MNHEY, CDR2 SMNVEV (reference sequence). Losses at the gene ends were 4 bases for V and 7 bases for J; bases not matched to a gene: 15. CDR3 length: 16 amino acids.

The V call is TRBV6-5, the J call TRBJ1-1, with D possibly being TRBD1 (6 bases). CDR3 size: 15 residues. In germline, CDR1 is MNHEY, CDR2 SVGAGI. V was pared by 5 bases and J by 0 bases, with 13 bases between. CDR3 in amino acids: CASSQRTVMNTEAFF. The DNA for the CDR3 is TGTGCCAGCAGTCAAAGGACAGTTATGAACACTGAAGCTTTCTTT.

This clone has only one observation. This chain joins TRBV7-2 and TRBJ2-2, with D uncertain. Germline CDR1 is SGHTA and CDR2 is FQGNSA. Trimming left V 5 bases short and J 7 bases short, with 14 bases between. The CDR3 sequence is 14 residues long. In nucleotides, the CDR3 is TGTGCCAGCAGCCCGCTGACCAGGAGCGGGGAGCTGTTTTTT. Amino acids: CASSPLTRSGELFF.

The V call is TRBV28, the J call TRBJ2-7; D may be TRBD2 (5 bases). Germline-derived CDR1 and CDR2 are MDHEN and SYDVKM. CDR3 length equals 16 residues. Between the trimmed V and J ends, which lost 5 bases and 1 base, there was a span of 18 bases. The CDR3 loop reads CASSSVIGRDSYEQYF. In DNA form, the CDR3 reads TGTGCCAGCAGTAGCGTCATCGGCCGGGATTCCTACGAGCAGTACTTC. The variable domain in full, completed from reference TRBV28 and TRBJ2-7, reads DVKVTQSSRYLVKRTGEKVFLECVQDMDHENMFWYRQDPGLGLRLIYFSYDVKMKEKGDIPEGYSVSREKKERFSLILESASTNQTSMYLCASSSVIGRDSYEQYFGPGTRLTVT.

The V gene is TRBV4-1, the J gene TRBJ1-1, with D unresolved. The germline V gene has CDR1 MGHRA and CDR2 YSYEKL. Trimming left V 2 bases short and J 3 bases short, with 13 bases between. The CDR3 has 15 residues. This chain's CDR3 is CASSQPWSTDTEAFF. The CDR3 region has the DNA TGCGCCAGCAGCCAACCTTGGAGCACAGACACTGAAGCTTTCTTT.

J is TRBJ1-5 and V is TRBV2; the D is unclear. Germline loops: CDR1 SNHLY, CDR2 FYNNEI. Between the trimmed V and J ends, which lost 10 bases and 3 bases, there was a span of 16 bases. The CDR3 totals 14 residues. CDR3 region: CATTPLDFNQPQHF. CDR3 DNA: TGTGCCACCACCCCCCTGGATTTCAATCAGCCCCAGCATTTT.